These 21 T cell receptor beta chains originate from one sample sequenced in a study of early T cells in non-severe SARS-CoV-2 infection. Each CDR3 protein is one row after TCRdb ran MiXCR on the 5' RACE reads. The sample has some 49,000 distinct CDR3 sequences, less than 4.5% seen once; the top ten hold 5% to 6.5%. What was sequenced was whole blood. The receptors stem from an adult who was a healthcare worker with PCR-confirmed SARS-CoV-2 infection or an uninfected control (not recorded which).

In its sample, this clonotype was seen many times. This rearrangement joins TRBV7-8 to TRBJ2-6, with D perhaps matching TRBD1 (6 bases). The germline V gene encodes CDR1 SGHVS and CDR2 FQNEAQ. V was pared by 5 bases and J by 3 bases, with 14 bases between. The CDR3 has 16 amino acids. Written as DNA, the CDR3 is TGTGCCAGCAGCCAGAATAGGGGGTTTGGGGCCAACGTCCTGACTTTC. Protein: CASSQNRGFGANVLTF. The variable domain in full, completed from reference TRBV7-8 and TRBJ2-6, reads GAGVSQSPRYKVAKRGQDVALRCDPISGHVSLFWYQQALGQGPEFLTYFQNEAQLDKSGLPSDRFFAERPEGSVSTLKIQRTQQEDSAVYLCASSQNRGFGANVLTFGAGSRLTVL.

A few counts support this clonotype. The CDR3 is CATQSYSTDTQYF. The CDR3 nucleotides read TGTGCCACACAAAGTTACAGCACAGATACGCAGTATTTT. The chain joins TRBV10-3 to TRBJ2-3; D unclear. The CDR3 sequence is 13 residues long. The V gene's germline CDR1 is ENHRY and CDR2 SYGVKD. Between the trimmed V and J ends, which lost 10 bases and 0 bases, there was a span of 11 bases.

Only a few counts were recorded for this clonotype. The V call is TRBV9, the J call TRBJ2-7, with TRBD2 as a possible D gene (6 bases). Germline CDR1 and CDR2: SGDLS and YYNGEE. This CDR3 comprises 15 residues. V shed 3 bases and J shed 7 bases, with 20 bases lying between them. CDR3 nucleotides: TGTGCCAGCAGCGGATCCCCAGGAGCGGGTGGGGAGCAGTACTTC. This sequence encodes CASSGSPGAGGEQYF.

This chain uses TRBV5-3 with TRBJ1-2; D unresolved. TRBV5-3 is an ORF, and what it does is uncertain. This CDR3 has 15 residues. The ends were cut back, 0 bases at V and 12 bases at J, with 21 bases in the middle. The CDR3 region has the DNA TGTGCCAGAAGCTTGGATGAACACAATACCATTGGAAACACCTTC. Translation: CARSLDEHNTIGNTF.

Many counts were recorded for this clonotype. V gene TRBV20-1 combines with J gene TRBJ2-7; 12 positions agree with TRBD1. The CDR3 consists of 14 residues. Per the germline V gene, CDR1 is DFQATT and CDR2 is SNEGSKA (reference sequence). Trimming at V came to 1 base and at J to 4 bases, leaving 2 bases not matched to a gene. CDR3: CSARGDRGLYEQYF. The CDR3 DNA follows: TGCAGTGCTAGAGGGGACAGGGGGCTTTACGAGCAGTACTTC.

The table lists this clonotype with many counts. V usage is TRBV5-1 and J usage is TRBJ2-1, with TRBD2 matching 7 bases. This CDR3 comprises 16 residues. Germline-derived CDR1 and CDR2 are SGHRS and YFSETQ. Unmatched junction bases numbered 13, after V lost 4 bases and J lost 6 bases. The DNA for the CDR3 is TGCGCCAGCAGCCTACCTTTGGGAGGGCGGGGCAATGAGCAGTTCTTC. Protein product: CASSLPLGGRGNEQFF.

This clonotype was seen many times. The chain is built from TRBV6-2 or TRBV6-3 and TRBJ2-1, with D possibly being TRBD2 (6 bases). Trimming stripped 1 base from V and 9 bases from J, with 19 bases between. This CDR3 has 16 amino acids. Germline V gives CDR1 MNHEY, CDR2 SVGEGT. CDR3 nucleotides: TGTGCCAGCAGTTACTACTCGGGAGAGGTTGGTGGTGAGCAGTTCTTC. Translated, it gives CASSYYSGEVGGEQFF.

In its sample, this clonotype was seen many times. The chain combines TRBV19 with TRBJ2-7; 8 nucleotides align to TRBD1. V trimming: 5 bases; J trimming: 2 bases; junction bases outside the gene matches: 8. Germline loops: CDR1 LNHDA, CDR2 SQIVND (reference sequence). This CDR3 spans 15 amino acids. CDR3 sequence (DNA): TGTGCCAGTAGTGACCCCGGGACAGGAACCTACGAGCAGTACTTC. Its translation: CASSDPGTGTYEQYF.

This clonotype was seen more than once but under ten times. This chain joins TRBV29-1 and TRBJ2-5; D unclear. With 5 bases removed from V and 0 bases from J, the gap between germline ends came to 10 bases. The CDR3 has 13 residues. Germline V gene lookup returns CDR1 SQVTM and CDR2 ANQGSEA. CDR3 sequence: CSVLPAYQETQYF. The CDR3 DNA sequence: TGCAGCGTTCTTCCAGCGTACCAAGAGACCCAGTACTTC.

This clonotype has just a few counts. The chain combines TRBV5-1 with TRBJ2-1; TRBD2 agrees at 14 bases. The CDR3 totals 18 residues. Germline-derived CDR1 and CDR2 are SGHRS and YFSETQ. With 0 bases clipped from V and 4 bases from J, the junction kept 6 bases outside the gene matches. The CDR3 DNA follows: TGCGCCAGCAGCTTGGAAAGGGGACTAGCGGGGGCTTACAATGAGCAGTTCTTC. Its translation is CASSLERGLAGAYNEQFF. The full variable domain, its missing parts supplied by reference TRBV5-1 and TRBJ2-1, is KAGVTQTPRYLIKTRGQQVTLSCSPISGHRSVSWYQQTPGQGLQFLFEYFSETQRNKGNFPGRFSGRQFSNSRSEMNVSTLELGDSALYLCASSLERGLAGAYNEQFFGPGTRLTVL.

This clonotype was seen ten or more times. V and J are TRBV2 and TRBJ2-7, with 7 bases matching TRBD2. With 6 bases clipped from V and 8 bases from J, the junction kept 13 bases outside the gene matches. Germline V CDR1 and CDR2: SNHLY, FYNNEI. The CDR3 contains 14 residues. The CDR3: CASRWGGDGTQQYF. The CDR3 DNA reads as TGTGCCAGCAGATGGGGAGGGGACGGGACCCAGCAGTACTTC.

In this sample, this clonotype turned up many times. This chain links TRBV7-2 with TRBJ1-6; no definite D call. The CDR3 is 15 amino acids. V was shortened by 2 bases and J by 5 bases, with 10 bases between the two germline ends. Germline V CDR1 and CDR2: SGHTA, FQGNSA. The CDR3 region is CASSLSGTNNSPLHF. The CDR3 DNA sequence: TGTGCCAGCAGCTTATCGGGCACCAATAATTCACCCCTCCACTTT.

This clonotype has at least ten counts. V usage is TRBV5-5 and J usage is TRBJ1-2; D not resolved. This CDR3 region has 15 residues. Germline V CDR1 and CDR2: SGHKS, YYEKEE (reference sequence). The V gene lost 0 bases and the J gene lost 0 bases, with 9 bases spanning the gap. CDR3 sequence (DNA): TGTGCCAGCAGCTTGGCCGTGACTCCTAACTATGGCTACACCTTC. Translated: CASSLAVTPNYGYTF.

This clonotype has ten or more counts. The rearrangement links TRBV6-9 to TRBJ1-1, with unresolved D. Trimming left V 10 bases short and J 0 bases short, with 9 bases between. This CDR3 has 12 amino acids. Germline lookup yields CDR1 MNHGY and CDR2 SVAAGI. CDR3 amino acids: CATHQVNTEAFF. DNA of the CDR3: TGTGCCACCCACCAGGTGAACACTGAAGCTTTCTTT.

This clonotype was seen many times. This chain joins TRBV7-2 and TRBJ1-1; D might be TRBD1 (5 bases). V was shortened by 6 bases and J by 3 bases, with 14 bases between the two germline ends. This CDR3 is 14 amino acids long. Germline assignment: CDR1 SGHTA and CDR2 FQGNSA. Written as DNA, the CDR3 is TGTGCCAGCAGATTTGGGGGATGGGACACTGAAGCTTTCTTT. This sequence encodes CASRFGGWDTEAFF. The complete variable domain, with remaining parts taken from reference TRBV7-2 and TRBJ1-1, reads GAGVSQSPSNKVTEKGKDVELRCDPISGHTALYWYRQSLGQGLEFLIYFQGNSAPDKSGLPSDRFSAERTGGSVSTLTIQRTQQEDSAVYLCASRFGGWDTEAFFGQGTRLTVV.

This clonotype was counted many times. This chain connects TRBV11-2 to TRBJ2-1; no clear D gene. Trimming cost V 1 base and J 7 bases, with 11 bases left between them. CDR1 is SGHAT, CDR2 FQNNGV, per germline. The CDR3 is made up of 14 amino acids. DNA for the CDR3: TGTGCCAGCAGCTTAGCTGGTCCAAATAATGAGCAGTTCTTC. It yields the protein CASSLAGPNNEQFF.

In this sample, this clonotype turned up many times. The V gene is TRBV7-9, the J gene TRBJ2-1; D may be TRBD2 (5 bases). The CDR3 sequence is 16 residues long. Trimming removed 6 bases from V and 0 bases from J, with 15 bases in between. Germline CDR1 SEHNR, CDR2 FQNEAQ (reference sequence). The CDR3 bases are TGTGCCAGCAGGCACGGGGTGGTAAGCTCCTACAATGAGCAGTTCTTC. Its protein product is CASRHGVVSSYNEQFF. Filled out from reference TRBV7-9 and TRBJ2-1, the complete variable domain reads DTGVSQNPRHKITKRGQNVTFRCDPISEHNRLYWYRQTLGQGPEFLTYFQNEAQLEKSRLLSDRFSAERPKGSFSTLEIQRTEQGDSAMYLCASRHGVVSSYNEQFFGPGTRLTVL.

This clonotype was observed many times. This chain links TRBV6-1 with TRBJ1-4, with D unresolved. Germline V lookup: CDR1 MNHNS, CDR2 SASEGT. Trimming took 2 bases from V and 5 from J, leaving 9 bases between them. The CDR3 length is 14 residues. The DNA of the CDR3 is TGTGCCAGCAGTGAATTGGGGAGAAATGAAAAACTGTTTTTT. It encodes CASSELGRNEKLFF.

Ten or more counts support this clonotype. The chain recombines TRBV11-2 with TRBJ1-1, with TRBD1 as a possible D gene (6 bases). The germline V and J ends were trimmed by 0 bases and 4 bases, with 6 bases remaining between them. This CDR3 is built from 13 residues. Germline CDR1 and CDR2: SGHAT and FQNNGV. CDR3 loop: CASSLDRGTEAFF. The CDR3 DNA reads TGTGCCAGCAGCTTAGACAGGGGCACTGAAGCTTTCTTT.

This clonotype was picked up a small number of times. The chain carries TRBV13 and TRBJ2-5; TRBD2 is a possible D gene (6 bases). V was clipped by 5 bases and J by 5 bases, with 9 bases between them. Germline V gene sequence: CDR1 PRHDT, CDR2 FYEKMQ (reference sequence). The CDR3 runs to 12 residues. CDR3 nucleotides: TGTGCCAGCAGCACGGGAGCGGAGACCCAGTACTTC. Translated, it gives CASSTGAETQYF.

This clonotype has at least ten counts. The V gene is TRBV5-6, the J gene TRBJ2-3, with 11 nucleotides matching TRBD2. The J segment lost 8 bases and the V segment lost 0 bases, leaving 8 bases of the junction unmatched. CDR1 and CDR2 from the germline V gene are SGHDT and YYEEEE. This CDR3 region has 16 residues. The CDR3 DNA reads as TGTGCCAGCAGCTTGGGACTAGCGGGAAAACGTGGTACGCAGTATTTT. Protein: CASSLGLAGKRGTQYF.